One and the same sample provided the 4 T cell receptor beta chains below, sequenced in a study of T cell responses to AZD1222 COVID-19 vaccine. Method: immunoSEQ multiplex PCR; TCRdb's copy keeps in-frame clones and lacks some. Among approximately 140,000 clones listed, approximately 91% were seen once. The material sequenced was peripheral blood, taken 28 days after the second AZD1222 dose. All receptors come from an adult who received the AZD1222 COVID-19 vaccine.

V usage is TRBV4-1 and J usage is TRBJ1-1; D unresolved. The CDR3 sequence is 15 residues long. The germline CDR1 and CDR2 sequences are MGHRA and YSYEKL. Trimming took off 4 bases at V and 6 bases at J, with 18 bases between the two ends. This CDR3 reads CASSLTGSGISEAFF. The CDR3 DNA reads as TGCGCCAGCAGCCTAACGGGATCTGGGATCTCTGAAGCTTTCTTT.

The chain recombines TRBV7-2 with TRBJ2-1; 14 nucleotides line up with TRBD2. V trimming: 1 base; J trimming: 13 bases; junction bases outside the gene matches: 6. CDR1 and CDR2 from the germline V gene are SGHTA and FQGNSA. The CDR3 is made up of 15 amino acids. CDR3 sequence (DNA): TGTGCCAGCAGCTTAGGCGGGACTAGCGGGAGACCTCAGTTCTTC. Encoded protein: CASSLGGTSGRPQFF.

This clone was counted only a few times. V and J are TRBV27 and TRBJ2-5, with 7 positions matching TRBD2. Trimming took 5 bases from V and 7 from J; bases not matched to a gene: 10. CDR1 is MNHEY and CDR2 is SMNVEV in the germline V gene (reference sequence). The CDR3 totals 14 residues. The CDR3 here is CASSGWGGDGTQYF. CDR3 nucleotides: TGTGCCAGCAGTGGATGGGGGGGGGACGGGACCCAGTACTTC.

The chain employs TRBV11-1 and TRBJ2-1; maybe TRBD2 (6 bases). The V end lost 10 bases, the J end lost 5 bases, and 12 bases lay between the germline ends. The CDR3 totals 12 residues. The germline V gene encodes CDR1 SGHAT and CDR2 FQDESV (reference sequence). The DNA of the CDR3 is TGTGCCACCGGGACTTTCGACAATGAGCAGTTCTTC. Translated: CATGTFDNEQFF.